The clone carrying this TCR beta chain appeared a single time. The same CDR3 can be traced to other DNA sequences in this sample. The germline gives CDR1 LNHDA, CDR2 SQIVND (reference sequence). The CDR3 spans 13 residues. V shed 5 bases, J shed 4 bases, and the junction held 2 bases outside the gene matches. Measured with immunoSEQ multiplex PCR; TCRdb has only the in-frame clones, and not every one. The sample holds approximately 350,000 clones, around 92% seen once. This record comes from a study of blood T cell repertoires in COVID-19. The receptor comes from a woman aged 25 to 45 with COVID-19, enrolled during active disease. The sample consisted of peripheral blood. The genes are TRBV19 and TRBJ1-3, with 7 bases lining up with TRBD1. This CDR3 reads CASSRDRGNTIYF. CDR3 bases: TGTGCCAGTAGTCGGGACAGAGGAAACACCATATATTTT.